The 13 T cell receptor beta chains below come from one sample, sequenced in a study of blood T cell repertoires in COVID-19. Produced via immunoSEQ multiplex PCR; TCRdb's table is partial and in-frame only. The table shows roughly 9,400 clones, with roughly 79% occurring only once. What was sequenced was peripheral blood. The receptors come from a human donor in a cohort sampled during active COVID-19.

The V call is TRBV19, the J call TRBJ1-2, with TRBD1 matching 7 bases. Germline V gives CDR1 LNHDA, CDR2 SQIVND (reference sequence). The V segment lost 1 base and the J segment 0 bases; nucleotides outside the gene matches: 8. The CDR3 runs 17 residues. In nucleotides, the CDR3 is TGTGCCAGTAGTATAGCTAAGGGGGCGAGAGCTAACTATGGCTACACCTTC. Translated: CASSIAKGARANYGYTF.

The chain employs TRBV5-1 and TRBJ2-1, with 8 bases identical to TRBD1. CDR3 size: 15 residues. Germline lookup yields CDR1 SGHRS and CDR2 YFSETQ. Losses at the gene ends were 3 bases for V and 7 bases for J; bases not matched to a gene: 9. This CDR3 reads CASSSTGDVRNEQFF. CDR3 coding DNA: TGCGCCAGCAGCTCGACAGGGGACGTGAGGAATGAGCAGTTCTTC.

The gene calls are TRBV6-6 and TRBJ1-4; 8 nucleotides agree with TRBD1. The CDR3 runs 13 residues. V lost 3 bases and J lost 8; bases outside the gene matches: 2. CDR1 is MNHNY, CDR2 SVGAGI, per germline (reference sequence). This CDR3 is CASSYRTGEKLFF. The CDR3 region has the DNA TGTGCCAGCAGTTATCGGACAGGGGAAAAACTGTTTTTT.

This clone was recorded once. The rearrangement uses TRBV3-1 (or the pseudogene TRBV3-2) and TRBJ2-5; D is perhaps TRBD1 (6 bases). Germline V gene lookup returns CDR1 LGHDT and CDR2 YNNKEL (reference sequence). This CDR3 contains 15 residues. With 0 bases removed from V and 3 bases from J, the gap between germline ends came to 11 bases. CDR3 loop: CASSQDPAGEETQYF. The CDR3 bases are TGTGCCAGCAGCCAAGACCCTGCAGGGGAAGAGACCCAGTACTTC.

This sequence joins TRBV30 and TRBJ1-5; 8 nucleotides line up with TRBD1. V lost 1 base and J lost 7; bases outside the gene matches: 3. CDR3 size: 13 residues. CDR1 GTSNPN and CDR2 SVGIG come from the germline V gene (reference sequence). The CDR3 DNA is TGTGCCTGGAGTGAACAGGGGGGCCAGCCCCAGCATTTT. This translates into CAWSEQGGQPQHF.

The CDR3 DNA follows: TGTGCCAGCAGCTTGAGGGGGGGGCCCGTCTACGAGCAGTACTTC. Translation gives CASSLRGGPVYEQYF. The chain carries TRBV5-4 and TRBJ2-7, with TRBD2 as a possible D gene (7 bases). The length of the CDR3 is 15 residues. Between the trimmed V and J ends, which lost 1 base and 3 bases, there was a span of 14 bases. Germline V lookup: CDR1 SGHNT, CDR2 YYREEE (reference sequence).

This chain connects TRBV9 to TRBJ1-2; TRBD1 matches at 7 bases. Germline CDR1 SGDLS, CDR2 YYNGEE. The CDR3 has 15 residues. J was trimmed by 3 bases and V by 0 bases; bases with no gene match: 5. CDR3 bases: TGTGCCAGCAGCGTAGGTGGGCAGGGGGACTATGGCTACACCTTC. This encodes CASSVGGQGDYGYTF.

The rearrangement uses TRBV29-1 and TRBJ2-6; D ambiguous. CDR1 is SQVTM and CDR2 is ANQGSEA in the germline V gene. The V and J ends lost 0 bases and 0 bases respectively, with 6 bases between them. The CDR3 is made up of 15 amino acids. The CDR3 loop is CSVEDNNSGANVLTF. In DNA form, the CDR3 reads TGCAGCGTTGAAGATAATAACTCTGGGGCCAACGTCCTGACTTTC.

This chain connects TRBV27 to TRBJ1-5, with 12 nucleotides matching TRBD1. The CDR3 is 12 amino acids. Germline CDR1 is MNHEY and CDR2 is SMNVEV (reference sequence). V shed 6 bases and J 11 bases; nucleotides not matched to a gene: 2. CDR3 coding DNA: TGTGCCAGCAGGGGGACAGGGGGCGCCCAGCATTTT. Translating it yields CASRGTGGAQHF.

This rearrangement joins TRBV6-5 to TRBJ2-1; 8 bases line up with TRBD2. The junction had 6 bases not matched to a gene; V was cut back by 2 bases and J by 9 bases. This CDR3 has 14 amino acids. Germline CDR1 and CDR2: MNHEY and SVGAGI. The chain's CDR3 is CASSYPGGVGEQFF. The CDR3 DNA reads as TGTGCCAGCAGTTACCCCGGGGGGGTAGGTGAGCAGTTCTTC.

The chain links TRBV6-5 to TRBJ1-2; the D gene is possibly TRBD1 (6 bases). This CDR3 contains 15 residues. The V gene's germline CDR1 is MNHEY and CDR2 SVGAGI. The germline V and J ends were trimmed by 0 bases and 5 bases, with 13 bases remaining between them. This CDR3 is CASSYSSGEGYGYTF. The CDR3 nucleotides read TGTGCCAGCAGTTACTCGTCAGGGGAGGGGTATGGCTACACCTTC.

V gene TRBV11-3 combines with J gene TRBJ2-3; D remains ambiguous. Trimming pared 5 bases from V and 6 bases from J, leaving 12 bases between. The CDR3 is 13 residues long. Germline V gene sequence: CDR1 SGHNT, CDR2 YENEEA. The DNA of the CDR3 is TGTGCCAGCAGCCTTAATTCGGTCGATACGCAGTATTTT. Its translation: CASSLNSVDTQYF.

The chain couples TRBV30 to TRBJ1-6; D is perhaps TRBD1 (6 bases). Trimming shortened V by 1 base and J by 2 bases, and 15 bases separated the two germline ends. The CDR3 extends over 17 amino acids. Germline CDR1 GTSNPN, CDR2 SVGIG (reference sequence). The CDR3 region is CAWSGEGGRTYNSPLHF. The CDR3 DNA is TGTGCCTGGAGTGGGGAGGGGGGGCGGACCTATAATTCACCCCTCCACTTT.